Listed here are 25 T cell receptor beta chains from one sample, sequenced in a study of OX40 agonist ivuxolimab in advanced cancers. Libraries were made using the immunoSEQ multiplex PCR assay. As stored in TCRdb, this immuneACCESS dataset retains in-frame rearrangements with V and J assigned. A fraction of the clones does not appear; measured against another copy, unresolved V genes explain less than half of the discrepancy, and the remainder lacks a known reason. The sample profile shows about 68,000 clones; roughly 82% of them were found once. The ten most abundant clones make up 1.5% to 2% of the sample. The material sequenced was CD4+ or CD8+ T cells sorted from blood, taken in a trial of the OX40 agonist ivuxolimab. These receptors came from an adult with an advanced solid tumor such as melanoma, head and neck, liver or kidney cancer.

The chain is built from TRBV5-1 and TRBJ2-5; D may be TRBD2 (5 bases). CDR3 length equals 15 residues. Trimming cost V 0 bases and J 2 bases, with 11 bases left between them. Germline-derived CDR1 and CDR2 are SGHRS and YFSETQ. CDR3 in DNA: TGCGCCAGCAGCTTGGACCCGCGGAGGCAAGAGACCCAGTACTTC. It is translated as CASSLDPRRQETQYF.

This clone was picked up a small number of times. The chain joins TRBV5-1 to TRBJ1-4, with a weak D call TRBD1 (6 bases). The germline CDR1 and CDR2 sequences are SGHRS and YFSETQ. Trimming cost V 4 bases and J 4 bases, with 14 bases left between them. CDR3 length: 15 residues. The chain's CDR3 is CASSPRGADNEKLFF. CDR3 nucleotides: TGCGCCAGCAGCCCTCGGGGGGCCGATAATGAAAAACTGTTTTTT.

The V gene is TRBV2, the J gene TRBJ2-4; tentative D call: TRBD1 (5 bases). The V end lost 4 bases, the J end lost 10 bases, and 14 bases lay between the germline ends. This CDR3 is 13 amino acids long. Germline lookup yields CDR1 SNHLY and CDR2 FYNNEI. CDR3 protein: CASSVGQGEIQYF. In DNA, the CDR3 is TGTGCCAGCAGTGTAGGTCAGGGCGAGATTCAGTACTTC.

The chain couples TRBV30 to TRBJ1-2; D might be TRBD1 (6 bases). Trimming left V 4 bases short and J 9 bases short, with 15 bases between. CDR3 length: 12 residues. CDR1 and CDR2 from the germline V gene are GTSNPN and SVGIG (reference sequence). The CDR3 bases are TGTGCCTGGAACCAGGGGACCCGTCGCTACACCTTC. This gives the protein CAWNQGTRRYTF.

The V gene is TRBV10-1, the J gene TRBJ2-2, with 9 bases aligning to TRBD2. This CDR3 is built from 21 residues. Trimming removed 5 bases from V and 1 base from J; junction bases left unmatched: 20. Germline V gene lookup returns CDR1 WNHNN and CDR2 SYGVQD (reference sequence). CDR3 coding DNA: TGCGCCAGCAGTCCTAATTCTAAGCGGGAGGCTTCAAAACGGAACACCGGGGAGCTGTTTTTT. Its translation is CASSPNSKREASKRNTGELFF.

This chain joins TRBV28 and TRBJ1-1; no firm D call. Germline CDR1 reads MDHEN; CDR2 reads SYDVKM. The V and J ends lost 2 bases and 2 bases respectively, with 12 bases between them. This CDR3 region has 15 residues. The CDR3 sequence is CASSLLTPGNTEAFF. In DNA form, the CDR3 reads TGTGCCAGCAGTTTACTTACACCAGGAAACACTGAAGCTTTCTTT.

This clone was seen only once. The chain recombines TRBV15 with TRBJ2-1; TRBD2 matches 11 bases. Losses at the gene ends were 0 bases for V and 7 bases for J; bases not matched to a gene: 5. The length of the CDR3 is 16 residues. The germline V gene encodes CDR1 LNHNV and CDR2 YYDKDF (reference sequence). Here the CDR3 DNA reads TGTGCCACCAGCAGAGAGACTAGCGGGATTGGGAATGAGCAGTTCTTC. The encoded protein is CATSRETSGIGNEQFF.

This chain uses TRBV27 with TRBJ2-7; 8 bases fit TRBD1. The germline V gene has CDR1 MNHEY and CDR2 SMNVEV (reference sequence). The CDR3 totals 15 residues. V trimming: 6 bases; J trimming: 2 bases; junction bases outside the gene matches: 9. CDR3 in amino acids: CASRPDRERAYEQYF. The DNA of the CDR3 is TGTGCCAGCAGACCGGACAGGGAAAGGGCCTACGAGCAGTACTTC.

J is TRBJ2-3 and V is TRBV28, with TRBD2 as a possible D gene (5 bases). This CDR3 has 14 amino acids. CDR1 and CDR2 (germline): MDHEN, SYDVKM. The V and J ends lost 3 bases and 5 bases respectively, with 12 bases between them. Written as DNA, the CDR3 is TGTGCCAGCAGTTTGTTAGGGAGTGGAGATACGCAGTATTTT. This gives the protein CASSLLGSGDTQYF.

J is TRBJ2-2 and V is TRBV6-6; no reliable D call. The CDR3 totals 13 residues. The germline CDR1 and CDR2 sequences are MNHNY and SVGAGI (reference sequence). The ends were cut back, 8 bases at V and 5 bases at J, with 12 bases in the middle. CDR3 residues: CASRYDRTGELFF. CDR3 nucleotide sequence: TGTGCCAGCCGGTACGATCGAACCGGGGAGCTGTTTTTT.

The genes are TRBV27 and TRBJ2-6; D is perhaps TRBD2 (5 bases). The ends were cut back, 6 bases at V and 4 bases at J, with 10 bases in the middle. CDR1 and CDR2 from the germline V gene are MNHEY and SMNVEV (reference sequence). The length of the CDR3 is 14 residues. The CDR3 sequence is CASRGLAGANVLTF. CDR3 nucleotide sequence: TGTGCCAGCAGAGGACTGGCGGGGGCCAACGTCCTGACTTTC.

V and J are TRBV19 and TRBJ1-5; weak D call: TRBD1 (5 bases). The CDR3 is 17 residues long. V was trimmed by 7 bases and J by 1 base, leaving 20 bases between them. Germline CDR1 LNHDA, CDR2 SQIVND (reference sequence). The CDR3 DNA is TGTGCCAGTACCGGCAGGGCAGGGTGGGGCAGCAATCAGCCCCAGCATTTT. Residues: CASTGRAGWGSNQPQHF. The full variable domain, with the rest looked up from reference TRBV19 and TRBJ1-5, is DGGITQSPKYLFRKEGQNVTLSCEQNLNHDAMYWYRQDPGQGLRLIYYSQIVNDFQKGDIAEGYSVSREKKESFPLTVTSAQKNPTAFYLCASTGRAGWGSNQPQHFGDGTRLSIL.

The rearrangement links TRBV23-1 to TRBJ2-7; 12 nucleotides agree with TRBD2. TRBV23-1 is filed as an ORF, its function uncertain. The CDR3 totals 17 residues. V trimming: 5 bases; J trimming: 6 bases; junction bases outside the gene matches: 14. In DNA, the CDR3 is TGCGCCAGCAGTATCACCCCCCTGACTAGCGGGAGATTCGAGCAGTACTTC. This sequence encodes CASSITPLTSGRFEQYF.

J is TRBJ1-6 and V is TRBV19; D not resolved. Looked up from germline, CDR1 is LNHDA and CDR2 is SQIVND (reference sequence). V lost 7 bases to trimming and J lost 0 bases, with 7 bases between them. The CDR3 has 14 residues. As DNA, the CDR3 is TGTGCCAGTAAAGAGGGCTCCTATAATTCACCCCTCCACTTT. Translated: CASKEGSYNSPLHF.

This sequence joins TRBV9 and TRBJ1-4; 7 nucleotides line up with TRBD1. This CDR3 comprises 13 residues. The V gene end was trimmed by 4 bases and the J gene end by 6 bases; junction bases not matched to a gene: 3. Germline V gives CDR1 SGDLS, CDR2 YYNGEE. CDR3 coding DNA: TGTGCCAGCAGCAACGGACAGGATGAAAAACTGTTTTTT. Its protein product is CASSNGQDEKLFF.

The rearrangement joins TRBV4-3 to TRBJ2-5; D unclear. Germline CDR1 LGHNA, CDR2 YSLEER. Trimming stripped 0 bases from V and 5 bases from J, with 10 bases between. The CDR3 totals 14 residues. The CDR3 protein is CASSQDWAGETQYF. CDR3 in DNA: TGCGCCAGCAGCCAAGATTGGGCTGGCGAGACCCAGTACTTC.

CDR3: CATSRDLGSYGYTF. The CDR3 nucleotides read TGTGCCACCAGCAGAGATTTGGGGAGCTATGGCTACACCTTC. The rearrangement joins TRBV15 to TRBJ1-2; D is ambiguous. Looked up from germline, CDR1 is LNHNV and CDR2 is YYDKDF (reference sequence). V was clipped by 0 bases and J by 4 bases, with 9 bases between them. This CDR3 has 14 residues. The variable domain in full, with the rest retrieved from reference TRBV15 and TRBJ1-2, is DAMVIQNPRYQVTQFGKPVTLSCSQTLNHNVMYWYQQKSSQAPKLLFHYYDKDFNNEADTPDNFQSRRPNTSFCFLDIRSPGLGDTAMYLCATSRDLGSYGYTFGSGTRLTVV.

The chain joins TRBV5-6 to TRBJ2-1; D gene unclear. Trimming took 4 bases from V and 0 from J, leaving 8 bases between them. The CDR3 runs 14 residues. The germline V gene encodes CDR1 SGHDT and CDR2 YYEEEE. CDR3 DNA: TGTGCCAGCAGCAAAGAGGTCTCCTACAATGAGCAGTTCTTC. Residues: CASSKEVSYNEQFF.

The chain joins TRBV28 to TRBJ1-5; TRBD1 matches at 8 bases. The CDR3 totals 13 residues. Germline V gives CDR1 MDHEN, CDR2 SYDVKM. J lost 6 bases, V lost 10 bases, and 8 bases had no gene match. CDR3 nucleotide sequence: TGTGCCACCGGACAGGGCTTTGGTCAGCCCCAGCATTTT. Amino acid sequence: CATGQGFGQPQHF. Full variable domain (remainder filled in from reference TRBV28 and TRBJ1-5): DVKVTQSSRYLVKRTGEKVFLECVQDMDHENMFWYRQDPGLGLRLIYFSYDVKMKEKGDIPEGYSVSREKKERFSLILESASTNQTSMYLCATGQGFGQPQHFGDGTRLSIL.

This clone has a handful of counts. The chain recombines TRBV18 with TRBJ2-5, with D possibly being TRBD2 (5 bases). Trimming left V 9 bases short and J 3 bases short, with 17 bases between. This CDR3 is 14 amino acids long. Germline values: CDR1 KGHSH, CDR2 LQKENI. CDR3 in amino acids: CASRDVWAEETQYF. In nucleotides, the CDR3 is TGTGCCAGTCGGGATGTTTGGGCAGAAGAGACCCAGTACTTC.

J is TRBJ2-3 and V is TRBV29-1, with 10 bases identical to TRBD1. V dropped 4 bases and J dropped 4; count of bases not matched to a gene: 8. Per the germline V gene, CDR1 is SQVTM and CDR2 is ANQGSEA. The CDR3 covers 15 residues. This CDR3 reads CSVVQGTGAPDTQYF. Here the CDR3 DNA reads TGCAGCGTTGTACAAGGGACAGGGGCCCCAGATACGCAGTATTTT.

The CDR3: CAWSGDRGQPQHF. The CDR3 bases are TGTGCCTGGAGCGGGGACAGGGGTCAGCCCCAGCATTTT. The V call is TRBV30, the J call TRBJ1-5; 10 bases agree with TRBD1. Germline CDR1 is GTSNPN and CDR2 is SVGIG (reference sequence). After removal of 3 bases from V and 6 bases from J, the junction contained 2 bases not matched to a gene. The CDR3 covers 13 residues. The full variable domain, completed using reference TRBV30 and TRBJ1-5, is SQTIHQWPATLVQPVGSPLSLECTVEGTSNPNLYWYRQAAGRGLQLLFYSVGIGQISSEVPQNLSASRPQDRQFILSSKKLLLSDSGFYLCAWSGDRGQPQHFGDGTRLSIL.

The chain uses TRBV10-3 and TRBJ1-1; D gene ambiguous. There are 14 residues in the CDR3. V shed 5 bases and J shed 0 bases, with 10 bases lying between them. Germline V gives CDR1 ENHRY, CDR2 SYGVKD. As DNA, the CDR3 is TGTGCCATCAGTCGGTATACAGTGAACACTGAAGCTTTCTTT. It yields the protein CAISRYTVNTEAFF.

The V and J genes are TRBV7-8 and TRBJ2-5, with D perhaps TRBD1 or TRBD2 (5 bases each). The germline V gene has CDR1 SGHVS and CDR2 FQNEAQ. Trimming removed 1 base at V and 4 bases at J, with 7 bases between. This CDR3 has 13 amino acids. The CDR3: CASSLGGRETQYF. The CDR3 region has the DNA TGTGCCAGCAGCTTAGGGGGGAGAGAGACCCAGTACTTC.

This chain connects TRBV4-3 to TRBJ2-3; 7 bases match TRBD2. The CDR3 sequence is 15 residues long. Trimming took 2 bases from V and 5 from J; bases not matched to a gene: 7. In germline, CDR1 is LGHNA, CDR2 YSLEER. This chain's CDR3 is CASSQFLAVQDTQYF. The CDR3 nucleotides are TGCGCCAGCAGCCAATTTCTAGCGGTGCAAGATACGCAGTATTTT.